This section outlines one TCR beta chain sequence together with its context. The target antigen is unknown. The CDR3 totals 17 residues. V shed 2 bases and J shed 6 bases, with 20 bases lying between them. Looked up from germline, CDR1 is MNHEY and CDR2 is SMNVEV (reference sequence). This entry comes from a study of cytomegalovirus exposure and HLA in healthy donors. Broader study findings: In a later analysis, donors in an Asian-associated ancestry cluster reportedly had fewer N-insertions in productive TCRs than the cohort mean. Associated with cytomegalovirus, according to the listing, were 150 to 200 TCR beta chains. Common viral pathogens were later found to be apparently linked to several of the most significant clusters. Later, an analysis showed that TCR beta chains associated with HLA were more clonally expanded than others that were equally common.

The study ran its PCR with 60 Vbeta and 13 Jbeta primers. Some clones are missing from TCRdb's copy, which holds only in-frame ones; the method was immunoSEQ multiplex PCR. The table records 150,000 or so clones, more than 70% of them present only once. The specimen sequenced was PBMCs. The sequence came from a man between 45 and 60 years old in good health and CMV-seronegative. V is TRBV27 and J is TRBJ1-5; D might be TRBD1 (5 bases). Written as DNA, the CDR3 is TGTGCCAGCAGTTTAATCAGTCTTCCAGGAGGGGTTCAGCCCCAGCATTTT. This codes for CASSLISLPGGVQPQHF.